The next 5 T cell receptor beta chains were all read from a single sample in a study of OX40 agonist ivuxolimab in advanced cancers. TCRdb keeps only in-frame clones here, not all; method: immunoSEQ multiplex PCR. Of more than 65,000 clones detected, about 81% appear once; the ten largest clones hold approximately 5%. The sample consisted of CD4+ or CD8+ T cells sorted from blood, taken in a trial of the OX40 agonist ivuxolimab. The origin of the receptors is an adult with an advanced solid tumor such as melanoma, head and neck, liver or kidney cancer.

The gene calls are TRBV7-2 and TRBJ2-7; 7 nucleotides match TRBD2. V lost 2 bases to trimming and J lost 4 bases; unmatched junction nucleotides: 17. CDR1 SGHTA and CDR2 FQGNSA come from the germline V gene. This CDR3 is 18 amino acids long. Here the CDR3 DNA reads TGTGCCAGCAGCTTACGGGTCTGGAGCGGGAACATAGCTTACGAGCAGTACTTC. Translating it yields CASSLRVWSGNIAYEQYF.

The gene calls are TRBV7-3 and TRBJ2-7; 7 bases match TRBD2. V lost 2 bases, J lost 0 bases, and 7 bases stayed unmatched. The CDR3 length is 16 residues. CDR1 and CDR2 (germline): SGHTA, FQGTGA. CDR3 bases: TGTGCCAGCAGCTTAGTACTAGCGAGTCCCTCCTACGAGCAGTACTTC. Amino acids: CASSLVLASPSYEQYF.

The CDR3 region is CASSGVGYSNQPQHF. In nucleotides, the CDR3 is TGTGCCAGCAGCGGGGTGGGATATAGCAATCAGCCCCAGCATTTT. The rearrangement joins TRBV6-1 to TRBJ1-5; D gene ambiguous. Germline CDR1 reads MNHNS; CDR2 reads SASEGT. V lost 6 bases, J lost 0 bases, and 12 bases lay in between. This CDR3 region has 15 residues.

This clone was seen a single time. V is TRBV14 and J is TRBJ2-1; no reliable D call. The germline CDR1 and CDR2 sequences are SGHDN and FVKESK. V gave up 4 bases and J gave up 1 base, with 11 bases separating them. CDR3 length: 15 amino acids. The CDR3 region is CASSPFWGSYNEQFF. The DNA of the CDR3 is TGTGCCAGCAGCCCATTTTGGGGTTCCTACAATGAGCAGTTCTTC.

This chain joins TRBV7-9 and TRBJ2-1; D uncertain. The germline gives CDR1 SEHNR, CDR2 FQNEAQ (reference sequence). V was cut by 1 base and J by 11 bases, with 6 bases left in between. The CDR3 runs 11 residues. CDR3 region: CASSLGDQQFF. CDR3 in DNA: TGTGCCAGCAGCTTAGGGGATCAGCAGTTCTTC.